This TCR beta chain was retrieved from a study of blood T cell repertoires in COVID-19. Assay: immunoSEQ multiplex PCR; the TCRdb copy retains only in-frame clones and omits some. The sample carries 200,000 to 250,000 clones, 80% to 90% recorded once. The source material was PBMCs or T cells enriched from blood (not recorded which). The receptor's source is a woman in her thirties or forties with acute COVID-19.

Here the CDR3 reads CASNGGGYNEQFF. CDR3 nucleotide sequence: TGTGCCAGCAATGGGGGAGGATACAATGAGCAGTTCTTC. This chain uses TRBV6-5 with TRBJ2-1, with D perhaps matching TRBD2 (6 bases). Germline V gene lookup returns CDR1 MNHEY and CDR2 SVGAGI. V shed 7 bases and J shed 4 bases, with 11 bases lying between them. The CDR3 has 13 residues.